This entry lists 29 T cell receptor beta chains sequenced from one sample in a study of naive and memory T cell subsets. Two oligonucleotides, mixed equimolar, formed the beta constant-region primer covering TRBC1 and TRBC2. Using its own MiXCR run on the UMI-ligation and nested PCR reads, TCRdb lists one record per CDR3 protein. The sample has about 35,000 distinct CDR3 sequences, roughly 14% seen once; the top ten hold 20% to 25%. What was sequenced was effector memory CD4+ T cells from blood. Subset indicated: effector memory, CD45RA- CD27-. Every receptor here comes from a human donor in good health.

This clonotype was seen only a few times. The chain joins TRBV5-1 to TRBJ2-1; 10 nucleotides match TRBD2. Germline-derived CDR1 and CDR2 are SGHRS and YFSETQ. The junction had 10 bases not matched to a gene; V was cut back by 4 bases and J by 9 bases. This CDR3 has 15 amino acids. CDR3 sequence (DNA): TGCGCCAGCAGCCTCTCCGGGACTAGCGAGGGTGAGCAGTTCTTC. Its translation is CASSLSGTSEGEQFF.

The J gene is TRBJ2-5, the V gene TRBV23-1; no clear D gene. TRBV23-1 is given ORF status, its function remaining uncertain. This CDR3 is built from 16 residues. The ends were cut back, 6 bases at V and 0 bases at J, with 17 bases in the middle. DNA for the CDR3: TGCGCCAGCAGACCCTCCGGGTTGCAGTACCAAGAGACCCAGTACTTC. This codes for CASRPSGLQYQETQYF.

The V call is TRBV28, the J call TRBJ2-5, with D maybe TRBD1 (5 bases). V was pared by 6 bases and J by 5 bases, with 13 bases between. Germline V gene data show CDR1 as MDHEN and CDR2 as SYDVKM. The CDR3 loop spans 13 amino acids. The CDR3 sequence: CASRPGAVETQYF. In DNA form, the CDR3 reads TGTGCCAGCAGGCCTGGGGCAGTGGAGACCCAGTACTTC.

The table lists this clonotype with a few counts. The chain uses TRBV5-5 and TRBJ1-3; D not certain. Deletions cut 0 bases from V and 4 bases from J, with 2 bases between. CDR3 length: 12 amino acids. In germline, CDR1 is SGHKS, CDR2 YYEKEE (reference sequence). The CDR3 DNA follows: TGTGCCAGCAGCTTGGAAGGAAACACCATATATTTT. This codes for CASSLEGNTIYF.

This sequence joins TRBV5-6 and TRBJ2-3, with D perhaps given as TRBD1 or TRBD2 (5 bases each). CDR3 length: 15 amino acids. Germline CDR1 reads SGHDT; CDR2 reads YYEEEE. The V gene lost 4 bases and the J gene lost 1 base, with 13 bases spanning the gap. CDR3 nucleotides: TGTGCCAGCAGCCCCGGGACCGTTGGCACAGATACGCAGTATTTT. Protein product: CASSPGTVGTDTQYF. Full variable domain (remainder filled in from reference TRBV5-6 and TRBJ2-3): DAGVTQSPTHLIKTRGQQVTLRCSPKSGHDTVSWYQQALGQGPQFIFQYYEEEERQRGNFPDRFSGHQFPNYSSELNVNALLLGDSALYLCASSPGTVGTDTQYFGPGTRLTVL.

This clonotype turned up a few times. V usage is TRBV2 and J usage is TRBJ2-5; a weak D match, TRBD2 (6 bases). V lost 7 bases, J lost 7 bases, and 10 bases lay in between. Germline CDR1 and CDR2: SNHLY and FYNNEI. The CDR3 is 11 amino acids. CDR3 region: CASTREMTQYF. In DNA form, the CDR3 reads TGTGCCAGCACTCGGGAGATGACCCAGTACTTC.

The chain links TRBV7-8 to TRBJ2-7; a possible D gene is TRBD1 (6 bases). V lost 5 bases and J lost 0, with 11 bases in between. Germline V lookup: CDR1 SGHVS, CDR2 FQNEAQ. This CDR3 has 14 amino acids. The CDR3 spells CASSLVGGSYEQYF. The CDR3 bases are TGTGCCAGCAGCCTCGTAGGGGGCTCCTACGAGCAGTACTTC.

The chain uses TRBV11-2 and TRBJ2-1, with TRBD2 as a possible D gene (5 bases). This CDR3 spans 15 amino acids. Looked up from germline, CDR1 is SGHAT and CDR2 is FQNNGV. V was shortened by 1 base and J by 1 base, with 8 bases between the two germline ends. The CDR3 sequence is CASSLGGESYNEQFF. The CDR3 DNA follows: TGTGCCAGCAGCTTAGGGGGAGAGTCCTACAATGAGCAGTTCTTC.

This clonotype was observed a few times. The chain recombines TRBV2 with TRBJ1-5; D possibly corresponds to TRBD1 (6 bases). From germline, CDR1 is SNHLY and CDR2 FYNNEI. CDR3 length equals 14 residues. V was shortened by 6 bases and J by 6 bases, with 15 bases between the two germline ends. CDR3 sequence reads: CASRGAGAGQPQHF. The CDR3 region has the DNA TGTGCCAGCAGGGGGGCAGGGGCAGGTCAGCCCCAGCATTTT.

This clonotype showed up just a few times. V and J are TRBV19 and TRBJ2-1, with 11 positions matching TRBD2. Germline values: CDR1 LNHDA, CDR2 SQIVND (reference sequence). The CDR3 is made up of 17 amino acids. J lost 4 bases, V lost 10 bases, and 15 bases had no gene match. The CDR3 region is CATLLAGVRTVYNEQFF. DNA of the CDR3: TGTGCCACGCTACTAGCGGGAGTAAGGACCGTATACAATGAGCAGTTCTTC.

There are a few counts of this clonotype. This rearrangement joins TRBV11-2 to TRBJ2-1; D ambiguous. The CDR3 is 17 residues long. Trimming removed 4 bases from V and 0 bases from J, with 16 bases in between. The germline CDR1 and CDR2 sequences are SGHAT and FQNNGV. The CDR3 nucleotides read TGTGCCAGCAGCTCGGCTGTATTAGCAAGCTCCTACAATGAGCAGTTCTTC. The encoded protein is CASSSAVLASSYNEQFF.

The chain joins TRBV5-1 to TRBJ2-7; 8 bases agree with TRBD2. This CDR3 is 14 amino acids long. The ends lost 4 bases at V and 7 bases at J; junction bases unmatched: 10. The germline V gene has CDR1 SGHRS and CDR2 YFSETQ. The CDR3 sequence: CASSPGDREGEQYF. The CDR3 region has the DNA TGCGCCAGCAGCCCGGGGGACCGGGAGGGAGAGCAGTACTTC.

This chain connects TRBV5-1 to TRBJ1-1; 8 bases are a match to TRBD1. V lost 4 bases, J lost 5 bases, and 10 bases stayed unmatched. There are 15 residues in the CDR3. Germline V gene data show CDR1 as SGHRS and CDR2 as YFSETQ. This CDR3 reads CASSPGRGLGTEAFF. CDR3 in DNA: TGCGCCAGCAGCCCCGGCAGGGGGCTTGGGACTGAAGCTTTCTTT.

This clonotype rates as medium-sized. This sequence joins TRBV28 and TRBJ1-5; 9 bases are a match to TRBD1. The V gene end was trimmed by 7 bases and the J gene end by 6 bases; junction bases not matched to a gene: 13. The CDR3 sequence is 16 residues long. Germline V gene sequence: CDR1 MDHEN, CDR2 SYDVKM. This chain's CDR3 is CASNLLDRGKSQPQHF. DNA of the CDR3: TGTGCCAGCAATCTACTGGACAGGGGAAAGAGTCAGCCCCAGCATTTT.

This clonotype came up a few times. The chain is built from TRBV7-9 and TRBJ2-2; either TRBD1 or TRBD2 may supply D (7 bases each). Per the germline V gene, CDR1 is SEHNR and CDR2 is FQNEAQ (reference sequence). The V end was cut by 5 bases, the J end by 6 bases, with 25 bases between. This CDR3 has 18 amino acids. The chain's CDR3 is CASSPTGASGNRPGELFF. The DNA of the CDR3 is TGTGCCAGCAGCCCCACAGGGGCGAGCGGGAATCGACCCGGGGAGCTGTTTTTT. Looking up the rest from reference TRBV7-9 and TRBJ2-2 gives the full variable domain: DTGVSQNPRHKITKRGQNVTFRCDPISEHNRLYWYRQTLGQGPEFLTYFQNEAQLEKSRLLSDRFSAERPKGSFSTLEIQRTEQGDSAMYLCASSPTGASGNRPGELFFGEGSRLTVL.

Concerning this clonotype: The conserved phenylalanine or tryptophan is not found at the CDR3 terminus, so this likely reflects a read error. This chain joins TRBV2 and TRBJ2-1; a weak D match, TRBD2 (6 bases). The length of the CDR3 is 18 residues. Germline lookup yields CDR1 SNHLY and CDR2 FYNNEI. V dropped 5 bases and J dropped 4 bases, with 24 bases sitting between them. CDR3 coding DNA: TGTGCCAGCAGTACCGGAGGAGGGATGCGTATCTTTTACAATGAGCAGTTCTCC. This sequence encodes CASSTGGGMRIFYNEQFS.

The genes are TRBV6-1 and TRBJ2-7; D call uncertain. Per the germline V gene, CDR1 is MNHNS and CDR2 is SASEGT. The CDR3 loop spans 12 amino acids. V was pared by 2 bases and J by 5 bases, with 7 bases between. In DNA form, the CDR3 reads TGTGCCAGCAGTGAAATTTCCGACGAGCAGTACTTC. Its protein is CASSEISDEQYF.

This clonotype was seen repeatedly, ten times or more. The chain has TRBV11-2 and TRBJ2-5, with D maybe TRBD2 (5 bases). Germline CDR1 and CDR2: SGHAT and FQNNGV. Trimming shortened V by 5 bases and J by 5 bases, and 9 bases separated the two germline ends. This CDR3 comprises 12 residues. CDR3 in amino acids: CASSRRTETQYF. The CDR3 nucleotides are TGTGCCAGCAGCCGGCGGACTGAGACCCAGTACTTC. The variable domain in full, completed from reference TRBV11-2 and TRBJ2-5, reads EAGVAQSPRYKIIEKRQSVAFWCNPISGHATLYWYQQILGQGPKLLIQFQNNGVVDDSQLPKDRFSAERLKGVDSTLKIQPAKLEDSAVYLCASSRRTETQYFGPGTRLLVL.

This clonotype occurred many times. CDR3 DNA sequence: TGTGCCAGCAGTTTACTTGAAGACATTCAGTACTTC. Amino acid sequence: CASSLLEDIQYF. The rearrangement links TRBV28 to TRBJ2-4, with unresolved D. Germline CDR1 is MDHEN and CDR2 is SYDVKM. The CDR3 consists of 12 residues. Trimming took off 2 bases at V and 8 bases at J, with 7 bases between the two ends. Filled out from reference TRBV28 and TRBJ2-4, the complete variable domain reads DVKVTQSSRYLVKRTGEKVFLECVQDMDHENMFWYRQDPGLGLRLIYFSYDVKMKEKGDIPEGYSVSREKKERFSLILESASTNQTSMYLCASSLLEDIQYFGAGTRLSVL.

The sample holds many counts of this clonotype. The chain recombines TRBV6-6 with TRBJ1-2; no definite D call. Germline loops: CDR1 MNHNY, CDR2 SVGAGI (reference sequence). V was trimmed by 6 bases and J by 8 bases, leaving 19 bases between them. The CDR3 has 14 residues. The CDR3 reads CASSQTSPIKGYTF. CDR3 DNA sequence: TGTGCCAGCAGCCAAACGAGCCCAATCAAGGGCTACACCTTC.

The V gene is TRBV5-6, the J gene TRBJ2-7; TRBD1 matches 8 bases. The CDR3 spans 14 residues. With V trimmed by 1 base and J by 6 bases, 6 bases remained unmatched. CDR1 and CDR2 from the germline V gene are SGHDT and YYEEEE. The CDR3 DNA reads TGTGCCAGCAGCTTGAGACAGGGGTCGGGCGAGCAGTACTTC. Its translation is CASSLRQGSGEQYF.

This clonotype was seen a few times. The gene calls are TRBV18 and TRBJ1-1; possibly TRBD1 for D (5 bases). Trimming took 0 bases from V and 0 from J, leaving 8 bases between them. Germline V CDR1 and CDR2: KGHSH, LQKENI. The CDR3 length is 15 residues. CDR3 protein: CASSPPRGVNTEAFF. The CDR3 DNA reads TGTGCCAGCTCACCACCGAGGGGAGTGAACACTGAAGCTTTCTTT.

The rearrangement joins TRBV5-4 to TRBJ2-7, with TRBD2 matching 8 bases. Trimming cost V 10 bases and J 8 bases; bases outside gene matches: 14. Germline V CDR1 and CDR2: SGHNT, YYREEE (reference sequence). The CDR3 sequence is 13 residues long. As DNA, the CDR3 is TGTGCCCTTCATAGCGGGAAGAGTATGCAGCAGTACTTC. It yields the protein CALHSGKSMQQYF.

As to this clonotype: A much larger clone sits a single nucleotide away, making a read error possible. The chain combines TRBV30 with TRBJ2-5; the match to TRBD1 covers 7 bases. V trimming: 4 bases; J trimming: 2 bases; junction bases outside the gene matches: 7. Germline CDR1 and CDR2: GTSNPN and SVGIG (reference sequence). CDR3 size: 14 residues. DNA for the CDR3: TGTGCCTGGAACCACGACAGGGAACAAGAGACCCAGTACTTC. Protein product: CAWNHDREQETQYF.

The V gene is TRBV6-2 or TRBV6-3, the J gene TRBJ2-7; TRBD2 agrees at 7 bases. After removal of 2 bases from V and 3 bases from J, the junction contained 10 bases not matched to a gene. From germline, CDR1 is MNHEY and CDR2 SVGEGT. The CDR3 is made up of 16 amino acids. The CDR3 loop is CASSYRLRGGSYEQYF. CDR3 nucleotide sequence: TGTGCCAGCAGTTACAGGTTGCGTGGCGGGAGCTACGAGCAGTACTTC.

As DNA, the CDR3 is TGTGCCAGCAGCTTGGGGGCCAGCTACGAGCAGTACTTC. Translating it yields CASSLGASYEQYF. The rearrangement uses TRBV5-4 and TRBJ2-7; D is unresolved. The V end lost 0 bases, the J end lost 3 bases, and 7 bases lay between the germline ends. CDR3 size: 13 residues. Germline-derived CDR1 and CDR2 are SGHNT and YYREEE (reference sequence).

This clonotype was observed many times. This chain joins TRBV5-1 and TRBJ2-7; 7 bases match TRBD1. Trimming cost V 4 bases and J 2 bases; bases outside gene matches: 12. Looked up from germline, CDR1 is SGHRS and CDR2 is YFSETQ. There are 16 residues in the CDR3. CDR3 bases: TGCGCCAGCAGCCCTACAGGACAGGTTCTCACCTACGAGCAGTACTTC. Translating gives CASSPTGQVLTYEQYF.

The rearrangement links TRBV7-2 to TRBJ1-1; 8 positions agree with TRBD1. This CDR3 is 16 amino acids long. CDR1 SGHTA and CDR2 FQGNSA come from the germline V gene. Germline trimming cut 5 bases from V and 6 bases from J; bases unmatched to any gene: 14. The CDR3 here is CASSPAPGQGIAEAFF. The CDR3 nucleotides read TGTGCCAGCAGCCCGGCCCCCGGACAGGGTATCGCTGAAGCTTTCTTT.

The chain uses TRBV4-1 and TRBJ2-6, with D possibly matching TRBD1 (5 bases). Germline loops: CDR1 MGHRA, CDR2 YSYEKL. CDR3 length: 17 residues. V gave up 2 bases and J gave up 0 bases, with 11 bases separating them. The CDR3 reads CASSQNRLYSGANVLTF. CDR3 bases: TGCGCCAGCAGCCAAAACAGGCTATACTCTGGGGCCAACGTCCTGACTTTC.